The sequence of this TCR beta chain was determined in a study of T cell repertoires in aging, cancer and after chemotherapy. The overall study: The whole study produced a dataset of around 8.4 million TCR reads. Study results and limitations: Untreated cancer patients had significantly lower blood TCR diversity than age-matched healthy donors. In healthy donors, age-related TCR diversity loss mainly reflected lost richness. In each cancer cohort, median generation probability increased across chemotherapy, suggesting thymic output rebounded.

TCR beta rearrangements were amplified from peripheral blood genomic DNA. This clonotype counts as medium-sized. The antigen remains unidentified. With 0 bases removed from V and 8 bases from J, the gap between germline ends came to 8 bases. The germline gives CDR1 MNHEY, CDR2 SVGAGI. The CDR3 is 14 residues long. Rearranged V-D-J TRB sequences were amplified with a mixed TRB-A/B primer pool. TCRdb reprocessed the multiplex PCR reads via MiXCR and lists one record per CDR3 protein. The profile covers 5,500 to 7,000 distinct CDR3 sequences, with under 25% appearing a single time and roughly 2.6% taken by the ten largest.

The genes are TRBV6-5 and TRBJ1-6; D is possibly TRBD1 (6 bases). The sequencing input was blood. This clonotype was obtained from a human donor with a blood cancer. This chain's CDR3 is CASSYSRGDSPLHF. The CDR3 DNA follows: TGTGCCAGCAGTTACTCGAGGGGGGATTCACCCCTCCACTTT.